This record looks at one TCR beta chain sequence and its context. Its antigen specificity is not known. No much larger clone exists at a distance of one base, and base qualities are not known. For commercial TCRB immunosequencing, about 500 nanograms of biopsy DNA were submitted for each sample. Adaptive Biotechnology amplified CDR3 regions from genomic DNA with a two-step multiplex PCR that controlled for amplification bias. Primers for every V and J gene segment were used in the first PCR, and barcodes and Illumina adapters were added in the second PCR. CDR3 libraries were sequenced on an Illumina instrument. On the authors' methods: Analysis combined the vendor-provided pipelines with custom analysis of raw data in R/Bioconductor under R version 3.3.0. Clonality, which ranges from 0 to 1, was calculated as the inverse of the normalised Shannon entropy across all productive clones. High-frequency clones were defined as the repertoire share of the top 100 clones, retaining only clones passing a 95% confidence test. The Simpson index measured repertoire diversity, and the Morisita-Horn index measured overlap between samples. TCRdb provides this immuneACCESS table in a form limited to in-frame rearrangements. Some clones are lacking; in checked studies, under half of them reflect an unresolved V gene, and why the rest are absent is not known. The D gene and trimming were derived from the DNA, and the V and J assignments and clone size from that table. This sample comprises 12,000 or so clones, roughly 78% of them detected only once. The top ten hold around 4.4% of the sample.

Looking up the germline V gene yields CDR1 KGHSH and CDR2 LQKENI. The CDR3 has 16 amino acids, counting the end cysteine and phenylalanine. Just the 48-base CDR3 DNA is kept, in frame starting at base 1. Trimming removed 1 base from V and 2 bases from J; the gene matches leave 7 bases unexplained. The sample's time point label, decoded: neoterminal ileum biopsy at postoperative endoscopy, about 6 months after surgery. To be eligible, patients had to be adults with ileal or ileocolonic Crohn's disease and an indication for ileocolonic resection. Whole ileal mucosal biopsies were stored frozen at -80°C before DNA extraction. Genomic DNA was extracted from frozen whole biopsies using a TRizol-based method and was quantified with a NanoDrop 2000 spectrophotometer. The data are from a study of T cell repertoires in ileal Crohn's disease (dated 2019 in TCRdb). Broadly, across the study: The median duration of disease was around 7.3 years, and at the time of surgery 35% to 45% of patients were active smokers. The study ran alongside a multicentre cohort designed to identify predictors of early endoscopic recurrence after ileocolonic resection. A total of around 150 mucosal samples from roughly 60 patients were sequenced, collected from several sites on the surgical specimen as well as at postoperative endoscopy. Neoterminal ileum biopsies obtained at postoperative colonoscopy were designated as M6 samples. Endoscopic postoperative recurrence was defined as a Rutgeerts score above i0. A prospective multicentre cohort supplied the roughly 57 Crohn's disease patients whose TCR repertoires were analysed. Every patient underwent surgery because of a complication, which was stricturing disease in roughly 61% and penetrating disease in 39%. Roughly half of the patients were given postoperative therapy, with roughly 20 on anti-TNF agents and over 9 on thiopurines.

Study-wide findings and limitations: Endoscopic recurrence was found to be associated with higher high-frequency clone percentages at surgery, and recurrence was observed in all patients with clonality above 26.8% (18/57). The timing of postoperative endoscopy varied within the first year after surgery, and the median delay was 6.9 months. More high-frequency clones were carried by sorted CD8 T cells than by CD4 T cells, suggesting that mucosal expansions were mainly CD8. Mucosal CD4 and CD8 T cells were sorted and sequenced only in a subgroup of patients, the size of which was not stated. A significantly higher proportion of clonal expansions was observed in active smokers at surgery than in non-smokers (about 25% vs 20%, p=0.02).

What was sequenced was ileal tissue. The chain is assembled from TRBV18 and TRBJ2-7; the junction holds 8 bases that match TRBD2. The TCR sequence derives from an adult with Crohn's disease. The DNA reads TGTGCCAGCTCACCACTGAGGGAGCGGGGGCCCTACGAGCAGTACTTC. It specifies CASSPLRERGPYEQYF.